Listed below are T cell receptor beta chains from one sample, sequenced in a study of cytomegalovirus exposure and HLA in healthy donors. Produced via immunoSEQ multiplex PCR; TCRdb's table is partial and in-frame only. The table has 200,000 or so clones, roughly 84% seen once. Material: PBMCs. Receptors were obtained from a boy between 10 and 17 years old in good health and CMV-seronegative. Both conserved end residues are part of each CDR3. A D gene is named only where the DNA matches it firmly. Clone size is given for some rows only: seen once, a few or many times, or a class if the clone is expanded.

clone_size: NA; v_call: TRBV15; j_call: TRBJ2-7; d_call: NA; cdr3_aa: CATSSPGSSYEQYF; cdr3_nt: TGTGCCACCAGCAGCCCGGGGAGCTCCTACGAGCAGTACTTC
clone_size: NA; v_call: TRBV27; j_call: TRBJ1-1; d_call: NA; cdr3_aa: CASSLTRGAGYTEAFF; cdr3_nt: TGTGCCAGCAGTTTAACTCGGGGGGCGGGTTACACTGAAGCTTTCTTT
clone_size: few; v_call: TRBV15; j_call: TRBJ1-1; d_call: NA; cdr3_aa: CATSRTRTEAFF; cdr3_nt: TGTGCCACCAGCAGAACCCGGACTGAAGCTTTCTTT
clone_size: NA; v_call: TRBV11-2; j_call: TRBJ1-2; d_call: NA; cdr3_aa: CASSLVSNYGYTF; cdr3_nt: TGTGCCAGCAGCTTGGTCAGTAACTATGGCTACACCTTC
clone_size: NA; v_call: TRBV5-1; j_call: TRBJ2-5; d_call: TRBD2; cdr3_aa: CASSLVGGGSQETQYF; cdr3_nt: TGCGCCAGCAGCTTGGTCGGGGGGGGGAGCCAAGAGACCCAGTACTTC
clone_size: NA; v_call: TRBV19; j_call: TRBJ1-5; d_call: NA; cdr3_aa: CASSIIQGQQPQHF; cdr3_nt: TGTGCCAGTAGTATAATCCAGGGCCAACAGCCCCAGCATTTT
clone_size: NA; v_call: TRBV30; j_call: TRBJ1-2; d_call: TRBD1; cdr3_aa: CAWSGGTGNYGYTF; cdr3_nt: TGTGCCTGGAGTGGGGGGACAGGGAACTATGGCTACACCTTC
clone_size: NA; v_call: TRBV6-5; j_call: TRBJ1-6; d_call: TRBD1; cdr3_aa: CASSYGTGNSPLHF; cdr3_nt: TGTGCCAGCAGTTACGGGACAGGCAATTCACCCCTCCACTTT
clone_size: few; v_call: TRBV2; j_call: TRBJ1-1; d_call: NA; cdr3_aa: CASNPGKVGTEAFF; cdr3_nt: TGTGCCAGCAATCCAGGGAAAGTAGGGACTGAAGCTTTCTTT
clone_size: NA; v_call: TRBV2; j_call: TRBJ1-6; d_call: NA; cdr3_aa: CASCIENSPLHF; cdr3_nt: TGTGCCAGTTGTATAGAGAATTCACCCCTCCACTTT
clone_size: NA; v_call: TRBV2; j_call: TRBJ2-7; d_call: NA; cdr3_aa: CASGPYEQYF; cdr3_nt: TGTGCCAGCGGCCCCTACGAGCAGTACTTC
clone_size: NA; v_call: TRBV5-6; j_call: TRBJ2-7; d_call: TRBD2; cdr3_aa: CASRSHPSSGVSYEQYF; cdr3_nt: TGTGCCAGCAGGAGCCACCCTTCTAGCGGGGTCTCCTACGAGCAGTACTTC
clone_size: NA; v_call: TRBV6-6; j_call: TRBJ1-1; d_call: TRBD1; cdr3_aa: CASSAPRGQPNTEAFF; cdr3_nt: TGTGCCAGCAGTGCTCCCCGGGGACAGCCGAACACTGAAGCTTTCTTT
clone_size: NA; v_call: TRBV27; j_call: TRBJ2-7; d_call: TRBD2; cdr3_aa: CASSLRGTSSYYEQYF; cdr3_nt: TGTGCCAGCAGTTTGCGGGGGACTAGCTCTTACTACGAGCAGTACTTC
clone_size: once; v_call: TRBV7-9; j_call: TRBJ1-5; d_call: NA; cdr3_aa: CASSFGGSVQHF; cdr3_nt: TGTGCCAGCAGCTTTGGGGGCTCGGTCCAGCATTTT
clone_size: few; v_call: TRBV10-3; j_call: TRBJ1-2; d_call: TRBD1; cdr3_aa: CATLDRGGSGGYGYTF; cdr3_nt: TGTGCCACCCTGGACAGGGGAGGCTCTGGGGGCTATGGCTACACCTTC
clone_size: once; v_call: TRBV15; j_call: TRBJ1-2; d_call: NA; cdr3_aa: CATSRDSGVYGYTF; cdr3_nt: TGTGCCACCAGCAGAGATTCAGGGGTCTATGGCTACACCTTC
clone_size: NA; v_call: TRBV19; j_call: TRBJ2-7; d_call: NA; cdr3_aa: CASSIGGGTSYEQYF; cdr3_nt: TGTGCCAGTAGTATCGGCGGCGGAACCTCCTACGAGCAGTACTTC
clone_size: NA; v_call: TRBV19; j_call: TRBJ1-1; d_call: NA; cdr3_aa: CASSIDVSQNTEAFF; cdr3_nt: TGTGCCAGTAGTATAGATGTCAGTCAGAACACTGAAGCTTTCTTT
clone_size: NA; v_call: TRBV7-2; j_call: TRBJ1-2; d_call: TRBD1; cdr3_aa: CASSLPPTGVEGYTF; cdr3_nt: TGTGCCAGCAGCTTACCCCCCACAGGGGTGGAAGGCTACACCTTC
clone_size: once; v_call: TRBV5-6; j_call: TRBJ1-5; d_call: NA; cdr3_aa: CASSLFRSNQPQHF; cdr3_nt: TGTGCCAGCAGCTTGTTCAGGAGCAATCAGCCCCAGCATTTT
clone_size: NA; v_call: TRBV9; j_call: TRBJ2-5; d_call: TRBD1; cdr3_aa: CASRDSQETQYF; cdr3_nt: TGTGCCAGCCGGGACAGCCAAGAGACCCAGTACTTC
clone_size: NA; v_call: TRBV13; j_call: TRBJ2-1; d_call: TRBD2; cdr3_aa: CASSWTSGNSYNEQFF; cdr3_nt: TGTGCCAGCAGCTGGACTAGCGGTAACTCCTACAATGAGCAGTTCTTC
clone_size: NA; v_call: TRBV6-5; j_call: TRBJ1-2; d_call: NA; cdr3_aa: CASYDPGYGYTF; cdr3_nt: TGTGCCAGCTACGACCCCGGGTATGGCTACACCTTC
clone_size: NA; v_call: TRBV29-1; j_call: TRBJ1-2; d_call: TRBD1; cdr3_aa: CSVDRGADGYTF; cdr3_nt: TGCAGCGTAGACAGGGGAGCGGATGGCTACACCTTC
clone_size: NA; v_call: TRBV5-1; j_call: TRBJ2-7; d_call: TRBD2; cdr3_aa: CASSFLAGQPYEQYF; cdr3_nt: TGCGCCAGCAGCTTCCTAGCGGGGCAGCCCTACGAGCAGTACTTC
clone_size: NA; v_call: TRBV27; j_call: TRBJ1-6; d_call: NA; cdr3_aa: CASSLRGIYNSPLHF; cdr3_nt: TGTGCCAGCAGTTTAAGAGGTATCTATAATTCACCCCTCCACTTT
clone_size: NA; v_call: TRBV5-4; j_call: TRBJ1-1; d_call: NA; cdr3_aa: CASSLKQGNTEAFF; cdr3_nt: TGTGCCAGCAGCTTAAAACAGGGGAACACTGAAGCTTTCTTT
clone_size: NA; v_call: TRBV6-6; j_call: TRBJ1-1; d_call: TRBD1; cdr3_aa: CASSDRDSDTEAFF; cdr3_nt: TGTGCCAGCAGTGACCGGGACAGTGACACTGAAGCTTTCTTT
clone_size: NA; v_call: TRBV9; j_call: TRBJ1-3; d_call: NA; cdr3_aa: CASSVVSGASGNTIYF; cdr3_nt: TGTGCCAGCAGCGTAGTAAGCGGAGCCTCTGGAAACACCATATATTTT
clone_size: NA; v_call: TRBV2; j_call: TRBJ2-1; d_call: TRBD2; cdr3_aa: CASSTSGGATNEQFF; cdr3_nt: TGTGCCAGCAGTACTAGCGGGGGGGCGACGAATGAGCAGTTCTTC
clone_size: NA; v_call: TRBV30; j_call: TRBJ1-2; d_call: NA; cdr3_aa: CAWSVTGMRYGYTF; cdr3_nt: TGTGCCTGGAGTGTAACCGGGATGCGGTATGGCTACACCTTC
clone_size: NA; v_call: TRBV29-1; j_call: TRBJ1-5; d_call: NA; cdr3_aa: CSVGELGNQPQHF; cdr3_nt: TGCAGCGTTGGGGAGTTGGGCAATCAGCCCCAGCATTTT
clone_size: NA; v_call: TRBV11-3; j_call: TRBJ2-7; d_call: TRBD1; cdr3_aa: CASSPGQGYYEQYF; cdr3_nt: TGTGCCAGCAGCCCGGGACAGGGGTACTACGAGCAGTACTTC
clone_size: NA; v_call: TRBV30; j_call: TRBJ1-1; d_call: NA; cdr3_aa: CAWKRNRATEAFF; cdr3_nt: TGTGCCTGGAAGAGGAACAGGGCCACTGAAGCTTTCTTT
clone_size: NA; v_call: TRBV5-1; j_call: TRBJ1-2; d_call: TRBD1; cdr3_aa: CASSLAGTASYGYTF; cdr3_nt: TGCGCCAGCAGCTTGGCAGGGACAGCGTCCTATGGCTACACCTTC
clone_size: NA; v_call: TRBV21-1; j_call: TRBJ1-3; d_call: NA; cdr3_aa: CASSKFWDTARGNTIYF; cdr3_nt: TGTGCCAGCAGCAAATTCTGGGACACGGCGCGAGGAAACACCATATATTTT
clone_size: NA; v_call: TRBV9; j_call: TRBJ2-5; d_call: NA; cdr3_aa: CASSVVGAVRETQYF; cdr3_nt: TGTGCCAGCAGCGTAGTGGGGGCTGTACGGGAGACCCAGTACTTC
clone_size: NA; v_call: TRBV5-1; j_call: TRBJ2-1; d_call: NA; cdr3_aa: CASSLSGGMDNEQFF; cdr3_nt: TGCGCCAGCAGCTTGTCTGGGGGGATGGACAATGAGCAGTTCTTC
clone_size: NA; v_call: TRBV5-1; j_call: TRBJ2-1; d_call: TRBD2; cdr3_aa: CASSLILAGGYEQFF; cdr3_nt: TGCGCCAGCAGCTTGATACTAGCGGGAGGTTATGAGCAGTTCTTC
clone_size: NA; v_call: TRBV11-2; j_call: TRBJ1-6; d_call: TRBD1; cdr3_aa: CASSSYRDRETRLKLHF; cdr3_nt: TGTGCCAGCAGCTCCTACCGGGACAGAGAAACGAGACTAAAACTCCACTTT
clone_size: NA; v_call: TRBV9; j_call: TRBJ1-1; d_call: NA; cdr3_aa: CASSVAPKNTEAFF; cdr3_nt: TGTGCCAGCAGCGTAGCCCCCAAAAACACTGAAGCTTTCTTT
clone_size: NA; v_call: TRBV6-5; j_call: TRBJ2-3; d_call: NA; cdr3_aa: CASSSRTGTDTQYF; cdr3_nt: TGTGCCAGCAGCTCAAGGACAGGCACAGATACGCAGTATTTT
clone_size: NA; v_call: TRBV11-2; j_call: TRBJ2-1; d_call: NA; cdr3_aa: CASSPRRNEQFF; cdr3_nt: TGTGCCAGCAGCCCTCGTCGGAATGAGCAGTTCTTC
clone_size: NA; v_call: TRBV2; j_call: TRBJ2-3; d_call: NA; cdr3_aa: CASRFQSDTQYF; cdr3_nt: TGTGCCAGCAGGTTTCAATCAGATACGCAGTATTTT
clone_size: NA; v_call: TRBV29-1; j_call: TRBJ1-3; d_call: NA; cdr3_aa: CSVEVSSGNTIYF; cdr3_nt: TGCAGCGTTGAAGTCAGCTCTGGAAACACCATATATTTT
clone_size: NA; v_call: TRBV2; j_call: TRBJ1-6; d_call: TRBD1; cdr3_aa: CASSTDGQGASPLHF; cdr3_nt: TGTGCCAGCAGCACCGACGGACAGGGGGCTTCACCCCTCCACTTT
clone_size: NA; v_call: TRBV7-9; j_call: TRBJ2-1; d_call: NA; cdr3_aa: CASSLVPGTDEQFF; cdr3_nt: TGTGCCAGCAGCTTAGTTCCGGGAACCGATGAGCAGTTCTTC
clone_size: few; v_call: TRBV6-4; j_call: TRBJ2-2; d_call: NA; cdr3_aa: CASSEGGSTGELFF; cdr3_nt: TGTGCCAGCAGTGAAGGCGGGTCCACCGGGGAGCTGTTTTTT
clone_size: NA; v_call: TRBV6-5; j_call: TRBJ1-5; d_call: TRBD1; cdr3_aa: CASRDRGEGNQPQHF; cdr3_nt: TGTGCCAGCAGGGACAGGGGCGAAGGCAATCAGCCCCAGCATTTT
clone_size: NA; v_call: TRBV5-6; j_call: TRBJ1-4; d_call: NA; cdr3_aa: CASTALGANEKLFF; cdr3_nt: TGTGCCAGCACCGCCTTGGGAGCTAATGAAAAACTGTTTTTT
clone_size: NA; v_call: TRBV30; j_call: TRBJ1-5; d_call: TRBD1; cdr3_aa: CAWSVQGGGQPQHF; cdr3_nt: TGTGCCTGGAGTGTACAGGGGGGGGGTCAGCCCCAGCATTTT
clone_size: NA; v_call: TRBV29-1; j_call: TRBJ1-2; d_call: TRBD1; cdr3_aa: CSVLAGQFYGYTF; cdr3_nt: TGCAGCGTCCTTGCGGGACAGTTCTATGGCTACACCTTC
clone_size: NA; v_call: TRBV9; j_call: TRBJ2-7; d_call: NA; cdr3_aa: CASSVEPGYEQYF; cdr3_nt: TGTGCCAGCAGCGTAGAACCCGGTTACGAGCAGTACTTC
clone_size: NA; v_call: TRBV27; j_call: TRBJ2-1; d_call: NA; cdr3_aa: CASSLIGGAEQFF; cdr3_nt: TGTGCCAGCAGTTTAATAGGGGGAGCAGAGCAGTTCTTC
clone_size: once; v_call: TRBV4-3; j_call: TRBJ1-4; d_call: NA; cdr3_aa: CASSQNKLDEKLFF; cdr3_nt: TGCGCCAGCAGCCAAAACAAATTGGATGAAAAACTGTTTTTT